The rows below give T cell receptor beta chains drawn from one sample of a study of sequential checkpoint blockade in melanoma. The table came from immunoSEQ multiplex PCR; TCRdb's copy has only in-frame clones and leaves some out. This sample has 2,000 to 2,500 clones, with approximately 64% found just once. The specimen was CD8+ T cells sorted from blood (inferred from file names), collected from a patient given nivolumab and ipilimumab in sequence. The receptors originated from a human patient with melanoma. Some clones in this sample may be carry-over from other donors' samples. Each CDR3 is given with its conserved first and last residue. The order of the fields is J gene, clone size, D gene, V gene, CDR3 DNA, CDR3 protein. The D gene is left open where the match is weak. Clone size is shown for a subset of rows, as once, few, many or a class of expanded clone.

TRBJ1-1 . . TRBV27 TGTGCCAGCAGCGACAGGTACACTGAAGCTTTCTTT CASSDRYTEAFF
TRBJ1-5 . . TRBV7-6 TGTGCCAGCAGCTTAGCGTGGGCGGGAGTCAGCAATCAGCCCCAGCATTTT CASSLAWAGVSNQPQHF
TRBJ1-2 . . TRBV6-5 TGTGCCAGCAGTTTTACCAGGACGGGAGGCTACACCTTC CASSFTRTGGYTF
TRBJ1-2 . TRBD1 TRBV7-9 TGTGCCAGCAGCTTAGTCGGGACAGACTATGGCTACACCTTC CASSLVGTDYGYTF
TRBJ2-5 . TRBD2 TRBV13 TGTGCCAGCAGCCCGTTGACTAGCGGTCTCGGGGAGACCCAGTACTTC CASSPLTSGLGETQYF
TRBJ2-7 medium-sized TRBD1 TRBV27 TGTGCCAGCAGTTTGCCCTGGGACAGGTCAGCCTACGAGCAGTACTTC CASSLPWDRSAYEQYF
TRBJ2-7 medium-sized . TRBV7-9 TGTGCCAGCAGCTTAGTTGGGGCAGGGGCGTACGAGCAGTACTTC CASSLVGAGAYEQYF
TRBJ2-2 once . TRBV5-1 TGCGCCAGCATTGTGCTCCCAACTGCGAACACCGGGGAGCTGTTTTTT CASIVLPTANTGELFF
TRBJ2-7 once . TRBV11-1 TGTGCCAGCAGCCTCTGGGGAGGTACAGCCTACGAGCAGTACTTC CASSLWGGTAYEQYF
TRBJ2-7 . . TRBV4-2 TGTGCCAGCAGCCAAGTGGAGGGGTCGGGCGAGCAGTACTTC CASSQVEGSGEQYF
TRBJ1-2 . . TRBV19 TGTGCCAGTAGTCCCGATCCTAAAACGAACTATGGCTACACCTTC CASSPDPKTNYGYTF